The rows below give T cell receptor beta chains drawn from one sample of a study of blood T cells in healthy people across ages. One entry per CDR3 protein, called by TCRdb with MiXCR from the 5' RACE reads. Among hundreds of thousands of distinct CDR3 sequences listed, roughly 25% were seen once. A further study also used this sample, focusing on T cells of mothers and their children.

Specimen: blood. These receptors were obtained from a boy younger than 18 in good health. CDR3s include the opening cysteine and the closing phenylalanine or tryptophan. Fields, in order: clone size, V gene, J gene, CDR3 protein. Rows give clone size only sometimes, using once, few, many, or a class for an expanded clone.

few	TRBV7-3	TRBJ2-1	CASSLEAPNEQFF
few	TRBV5-1	TRBJ2-5	CASSRQGNQETQYF
NA	TRBV28	TRBJ2-7	CASRPGLFTSSEQYF
NA	TRBV12-3/TRBV12-4	TRBJ1-5	CASSFGGFQPQHF
NA	TRBV10-3	TRBJ2-5	CAIRADTSGGQETQYF
NA	TRBV4-1	TRBJ2-2	CASSQGTGWTGELFF
NA	TRBV5-6	TRBJ2-1	CASSFLAGVGEQFF
NA	TRBV6-5	TRBJ2-7	CASSLPPRDRDSYEQYF
NA	TRBV14	TRBJ2-7	CASSQQYEQYF
few	TRBV3-1	TRBJ2-4	CASSQDLENIQYF
few	TRBV12-3/TRBV12-4	TRBJ1-5	CASSSIGEENQPQHF
NA	TRBV24-1	TRBJ1-1	CATRGSGANTEAFF
few	TRBV29-1	TRBJ2-1	CSGGVLRYNEQFF
few	TRBV7-9	TRBJ2-3	CASSLEGLHGTDTQYF
NA	TRBV7-9	TRBJ1-4	CASSPRDRDNEKLFF